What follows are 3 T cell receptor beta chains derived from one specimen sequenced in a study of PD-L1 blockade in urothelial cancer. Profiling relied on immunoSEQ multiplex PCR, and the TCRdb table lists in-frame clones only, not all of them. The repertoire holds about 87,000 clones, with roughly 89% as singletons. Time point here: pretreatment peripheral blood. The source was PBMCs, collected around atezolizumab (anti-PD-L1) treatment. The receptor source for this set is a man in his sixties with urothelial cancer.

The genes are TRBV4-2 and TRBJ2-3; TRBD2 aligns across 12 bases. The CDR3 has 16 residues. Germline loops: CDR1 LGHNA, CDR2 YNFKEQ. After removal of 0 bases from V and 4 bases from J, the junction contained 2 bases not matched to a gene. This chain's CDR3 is CASSQDWTSGADTQYF. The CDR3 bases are TGTGCCAGCAGCCAAGATTGGACTAGCGGGGCAGATACGCAGTATTTT.

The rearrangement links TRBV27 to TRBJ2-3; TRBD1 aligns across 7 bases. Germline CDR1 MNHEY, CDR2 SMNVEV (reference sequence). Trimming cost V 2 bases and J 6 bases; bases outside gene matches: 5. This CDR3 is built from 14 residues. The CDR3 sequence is CASSLEGAEDTQYF. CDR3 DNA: TGTGCCAGCAGTTTAGAGGGGGCGGAGGATACGCAGTATTTT.

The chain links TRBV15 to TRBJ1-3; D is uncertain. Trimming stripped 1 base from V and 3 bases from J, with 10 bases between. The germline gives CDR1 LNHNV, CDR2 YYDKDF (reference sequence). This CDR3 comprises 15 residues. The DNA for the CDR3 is TGTGCCACCAGCAGAGCGAGGCCAGATGGAAACACCATATATTTT. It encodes CATSRARPDGNTIYF.